The 18 T cell receptor beta chains below come from one sample, sequenced in a study of T cell responses to AZD1222 COVID-19 vaccine. TCRdb keeps only in-frame clones here, not all; method: immunoSEQ multiplex PCR. The sample lists some 100,000 clones; roughly 86% were seen once. The material was peripheral blood, obtained on day 0 of MenACWY control vaccination. All receptors come from an adult in good health.

This chain uses TRBV6-5 with TRBJ2-7; the D gene is possibly TRBD2 (6 bases). V dropped 3 bases and J dropped 3 bases, with 12 bases sitting between them. This CDR3 is built from 14 residues. The germline CDR1 and CDR2 sequences are MNHEY and SVGAGI. DNA for the CDR3: TGTGCCAGCAGTTATGGGGGGTTTGACTACGAGCAGTACTTC. Encoded protein: CASSYGGFDYEQYF.

This chain joins TRBV7-2 and TRBJ1-2; 9 bases align to TRBD1. Germline V gene lookup returns CDR1 SGHTA and CDR2 FQGNSA. The CDR3 contains 16 residues. Trimming cost V 2 bases and J 8 bases; bases outside gene matches: 12. CDR3 in amino acids: CASSLPGTGSPEGYTF. The CDR3 region has the DNA TGTGCCAGCAGCTTACCCGGGACAGGGTCTCCGGAAGGCTACACCTTC.

The chain has TRBV9 and TRBJ1-3, with 8 bases identical to TRBD1. The germline V gene has CDR1 SGDLS and CDR2 YYNGEE. This CDR3 region has 14 residues. V lost 3 bases, J lost 8 bases, and 7 bases stayed unmatched. DNA for the CDR3: TGTGCCAGCAGCGGGACAGGGTGGATGGACACCATATATTTT. It is translated as CASSGTGWMDTIYF.

The genes are TRBV5-1 and TRBJ1-3; D is undetermined. V was clipped by 7 bases and J by 0 bases, with 11 bases between them. Germline V gene sequence: CDR1 SGHRS, CDR2 YFSETQ. The CDR3 runs 14 residues. CDR3 sequence reads: CASRWSDSGNTIYF. CDR3 nucleotide sequence: TGCGCCAGCCGATGGAGTGACTCTGGAAACACCATATATTTT.

The V and J genes are TRBV4-2 and TRBJ1-2; 7 bases agree with TRBD1. Germline CDR1 is LGHNA and CDR2 is YNFKEQ. CDR3 length: 15 residues. J was trimmed by 8 bases and V by 2 bases; bases with no gene match: 11. The CDR3 reads CASSQFARGRFGYTF. The CDR3 region has the DNA TGTGCCAGCAGCCAATTTGCTAGGGGGCGTTTCGGCTACACCTTC.

The chain carries TRBV4-3 and TRBJ1-2; D remains ambiguous. Germline V gene sequence: CDR1 LGHNA, CDR2 YSLEER. Between the trimmed V and J ends, which lost 0 bases and 5 bases, there was a span of 7 bases. CDR3 size: 13 residues. Here the CDR3 reads CASSQDLGYGYTF. CDR3 DNA sequence: TGCGCCAGCAGCCAAGATTTAGGGTATGGCTACACCTTC.

The V gene is TRBV30, the J gene TRBJ1-1, with TRBD1 as a possible D gene (5 bases). Per germline, CDR1 GTSNPN and CDR2 SVGIG (reference sequence). The V end lost 3 bases, the J end lost 3 bases, and 11 bases lay between the germline ends. This CDR3 has 13 amino acids. For the CDR3, the DNA is TGTGCCTGGAGATCAGACAGCTACACTGAAGCTTTCTTT. This translates into CAWRSDSYTEAFF.

The rearrangement links TRBV6-5 to TRBJ2-6; a possible D gene is TRBD2 (6 bases). CDR1 MNHEY and CDR2 SVGAGI come from the germline V gene. The V and J ends lost 6 bases and 0 bases respectively, with 9 bases between them. CDR3 length: 15 amino acids. CDR3 residues: CASRLGSSGANVLTF. The CDR3 DNA reads TGTGCCAGCAGGCTCGGGAGCTCTGGGGCCAACGTCCTGACTTTC.

The rearrangement links TRBV30 to TRBJ1-6; weak D call: TRBD1 (5 bases). In germline, CDR1 is GTSNPN, CDR2 SVGIG (reference sequence). The CDR3 totals 14 residues. V was trimmed by 1 base and J by 9 bases, leaving 13 bases between them. The CDR3 DNA sequence: TGTGCCTGGAGTGGGGGCCCAGGGATTTCACCCCTCCACTTT. Translation gives CAWSGGPGISPLHF.

The V and J genes are TRBV3-1 (or the pseudogene TRBV3-2) and TRBJ1-4; TRBD1 might be the D (6 bases). Deletions cut 0 bases from V and 7 bases from J, with 18 bases between. The CDR3 extends over 17 amino acids. Germline CDR1 reads LGHDT; CDR2 reads YNNKEL (reference sequence). The CDR3 nucleotides are TGTGCCAGCAGCCAAGACCTGGGGGGCCTATGGGGTGAAAAACTGTTTTTT. Amino acid sequence: CASSQDLGGLWGEKLFF.

V usage is TRBV3-1 (or the pseudogene TRBV3-2) and J usage is TRBJ2-5, with D hard to call. The length of the CDR3 is 14 residues. Germline CDR1 is LGHDT and CDR2 is YNNKEL (reference sequence). V dropped 0 bases and J dropped 1 base, with 6 bases sitting between them. CDR3 sequence: CASSQDKTQETQYF. CDR3 nucleotides: TGTGCCAGCAGCCAAGACAAAACCCAAGAGACCCAGTACTTC.

The V and J genes are TRBV13 and TRBJ1-1, with a weak D call TRBD1 (6 bases). The CDR3 contains 14 residues. Deletions cut 7 bases from V and 6 bases from J, with 18 bases between. CDR1 is PRHDT and CDR2 is FYEKMQ in the germline V gene (reference sequence). CDR3 sequence: CASIPRGVLAEAFF. In DNA, the CDR3 is TGTGCCAGCATCCCAAGGGGGGTTTTGGCTGAAGCTTTCTTT.

The J gene is TRBJ2-7, the V gene TRBV5-5; the D gene is possibly TRBD2 (5 bases). This CDR3 is built from 14 residues. The germline V and J ends were trimmed by 4 bases and 3 bases, with 14 bases remaining between them. CDR1 and CDR2 (germline): SGHKS, YYEKEE (reference sequence). The chain's CDR3 is CASSRGSPSYEQYF. DNA for the CDR3: TGTGCCAGCAGCCGCGGGTCGCCCAGCTACGAGCAGTACTTC.

This rearrangement joins TRBV6-5 to TRBJ1-3, with no clear D. Germline V lookup: CDR1 MNHEY, CDR2 SVGAGI. V was shortened by 0 bases and J by 8 bases, with 14 bases between the two germline ends. The CDR3 is 15 amino acids. The CDR3: CASSYSRAPEDTIYF. CDR3 in DNA: TGTGCCAGCAGTTACTCTAGGGCTCCTGAGGACACCATATATTTT.

CDR3 DNA: TGTGCCAGCAGCCCAATCCCGAGGGGTAGCCCAGAGACCCAGTACTTC. Amino acid sequence: CASSPIPRGSPETQYF. V and J are TRBV7-2 and TRBJ2-5; D possibly matches TRBD1 or TRBD2 (5 bases each). The V gene lost 5 bases and the J gene lost 4 bases, with 20 bases spanning the gap. In germline, CDR1 is SGHTA, CDR2 FQGNSA. This CDR3 is 16 amino acids long.

The chain is built from TRBV7-8 and TRBJ1-2; D possibly corresponds to TRBD1 (5 bases). The V gene's germline CDR1 is SGHVS and CDR2 FQNEAQ. Trimming pared 5 bases from V and 4 bases from J, leaving 26 bases between. The CDR3 is made up of 18 amino acids. The CDR3 DNA sequence: TGTGCCAGCAGCGGAGTGCGGGCCCCGGGACCTGCGAGCTATGGCTACACCTTC. This sequence encodes CASSGVRAPGPASYGYTF.

This chain uses TRBV3-1 (or the pseudogene TRBV3-2) with TRBJ1-1; the D is unclear. CDR1 is LGHDT and CDR2 is YNNKEL in the germline V gene (reference sequence). The CDR3 has 15 amino acids. Trimming left V 0 bases short and J 0 bases short, with 8 bases between. In nucleotides, the CDR3 is TGTGCCAGCAGCCAAGATCCGGGCCTGAACACTGAAGCTTTCTTT. It translates to CASSQDPGLNTEAFF.

This clone was detected a few times. V gene TRBV7-9 combines with J gene TRBJ2-2; the D gene is possibly TRBD2 (5 bases). The V and J ends lost 1 base and 8 bases respectively, with 11 bases between them. Per the germline V gene, CDR1 is SEHNR and CDR2 is FQNEAQ (reference sequence). The CDR3 covers 14 residues. CDR3 protein: CASSLVSGSGELFF. The CDR3 nucleotides read TGTGCCAGCAGCTTAGTGTCGGGGAGTGGGGAGCTGTTTTTT.